These T cell receptor beta chains were read from a single sample in a study of T-cell reconstitution after alpha-beta-depleted transplantation in children. TCRdb used MiXCR to reprocess the PCR reads, holding one entry per CDR3 protein. Of about 500,000 distinct CDR3 sequences listed, 30% to 35% are singletons. Sequenced here: PBMCs from the stem cell graft donor, sampled from the stem cell graft. These receptors came from a human donor who donated a stem cell graft to a child with aplastic anemia. CDR3s leave out the opening cysteine and the closing phenylalanine or tryptophan.

cdr3_length v_call cdr3_aa
14 TRBV7-2 ASSLEGPGVYDTQY
12 TRBV18 ASSPDGTREKLF
12 TRBV20-1 SASFPGAAETQY
11 TRBV18 ASSPEGASPLH
13 TRBV11-2 ASSLAGDTNTEAF
12 TRBV19 ASSGTRSSYEQY
13 TRBV6-1 ASSEGTVSNQPQH
14 TRBV7-6 ASSAQTGASYNEQF
13 TRBV6-2/TRBV6-3 ASSYTSSGSYEQY
11 TRBV7-9 ASSLLYGFEAF
15 TRBV7-3 ASSFAGARTGTGELF
11 TRBV25-1 ASCWGYTGELF
10 TRBV28 ASSLQGTEAF
13 TRBV12-3/TRBV12-4 ASSVTSGRVETQY
16 TRBV11-2 ASSLVGPGLGSTDTQY
13 TRBV20-1 SANHRLADTDTQY
14 TRBV4-3 ASSQASGRRADTQY